The 17 T cell receptor beta chains reported below all come from one sample, sequenced in a study of post-analysis software for immune sequencing data. General study results and limits: Among a few TRBV segments more frequent in patients than controls were TRBV5-6, TRBV5-1 and TRBV20-1.

Included in the TCR beta cDNA libraries were unique molecular identifiers. TCRdb re-called the PCR reads with MiXCR, one entry per CDR3 protein. The sample lists roughly 570,000 distinct CDR3 sequences; around a third were seen once. Their antigens remain unidentified. The sequencing sample was made of blood. The receptors were gathered from a girl aged 2 to 17 with multiple sclerosis.

This clonotype appeared a few times. The chain is built from TRBV10-3 and TRBJ1-1; 8 nucleotides match TRBD1. There are 14 residues in the CDR3. V trimming: 6 bases; J trimming: 1 base; junction bases outside the gene matches: 4. Germline CDR1 and CDR2: ENHRY and SYGVKD. DNA of the CDR3: TGTGCCATCAGAACCGGGACAGGGAACACTGAAGCTTTCTTT. Protein: CAIRTGTGNTEAFF.

This clonotype was seen more than once but under ten times. This rearrangement joins TRBV6-5 to TRBJ2-1; maybe TRBD1 (7 bases). The CDR3 is made up of 15 amino acids. V was shortened by 2 bases and J by 7 bases, with 15 bases between the two germline ends. Germline CDR1 MNHEY, CDR2 SVGAGI. The CDR3 here is CASSYDPTGRNEQFF. The CDR3 DNA follows: TGTGCCAGCAGTTACGACCCGACAGGGAGGAATGAGCAGTTCTTC.

Many counts were recorded for this clonotype. The chain combines TRBV7-2 with TRBJ2-5; D remains ambiguous. Germline values: CDR1 SGHTA, CDR2 FQGNSA. The length of the CDR3 is 14 residues. Trimming removed 2 bases at V and 2 bases at J, with 9 bases between. The CDR3 sequence is CASSLRSLQETQYF. CDR3 sequence (DNA): TGTGCCAGCAGCTTAAGGTCGTTACAAGAGACCCAGTACTTC.

This clonotype came up many times. The chain recombines TRBV6-2 or TRBV6-3 with TRBJ2-1; 11 bases map to TRBD2. Germline V gene sequence: CDR1 MNHEY, CDR2 SVGEGT. The V and J ends lost 10 bases and 10 bases, in that order; junction bases with no gene match: 12. The CDR3 runs 14 residues. The CDR3 DNA reads as TGTGCCATCAAGCTTAGCGGGGGGGCATGGGAGCAGTTCTTC. It translates to CAIKLSGGAWEQFF.

This clonotype was counted a few times. The chain uses TRBV11-2 and TRBJ2-7, with D possibly being TRBD2 (6 bases). Trimming shortened V by 3 bases and J by 7 bases, and 16 bases separated the two germline ends. Germline V gene lookup returns CDR1 SGHAT and CDR2 FQNNGV. The CDR3 contains 14 residues. CDR3 bases: TGTGCCAGCAGCTTCGGGACTCTCGTTGGGGAGCAGTACTTC. Protein sequence: CASSFGTLVGEQYF. Using reference TRBV11-2 and TRBJ2-7 for the parts outside the CDR3, the full variable domain is EAGVAQSPRYKIIEKRQSVAFWCNPISGHATLYWYQQILGQGPKLLIQFQNNGVVDDSQLPKDRFSAERLKGVDSTLKIQPAKLEDSAVYLCASSFGTLVGEQYFGPGTRLTVT.

The V and J genes are TRBV12-3 or TRBV12-4 and TRBJ1-6; tentative D call: TRBD1 (5 bases). This CDR3 spans 16 amino acids. V gave up 2 bases and J gave up 10 bases, with 18 bases separating them. In nucleotides, the CDR3 is TGTGCCAGCAGTTTATCCGAGTACCGGCGGGGGTCACCCCTCCACTTT. It yields the protein CASSLSEYRRGSPLHF.

The table lists this clonotype with many counts. The J gene is TRBJ2-5, the V gene TRBV10-3; D not resolved. V lost 3 bases and J lost 5, with 16 bases in between. Germline V gene sequence: CDR1 ENHRY, CDR2 SYGVKD. This CDR3 spans 15 amino acids. The CDR3: CAISDKDAGWETQYF. For the CDR3, the DNA is TGTGCCATCAGTGATAAAGATGCCGGCTGGGAGACCCAGTACTTC.

A single count supports this clonotype. The gene calls are TRBV2 and TRBJ2-5, with D unresolved. Germline loops: CDR1 SNHLY, CDR2 FYNNEI. CDR3 size: 12 residues. Trimming removed 7 bases from V and 1 base from J, with 7 bases in between. The CDR3, as DNA: TGTGCCAGCACTCGTAGCCAAGAGACCCAGTACTTC. This codes for CASTRSQETQYF.

This clonotype has ten or more counts. This sequence joins TRBV29-1 and TRBJ2-6; maybe TRBD2 (6 bases). From germline, CDR1 is SQVTM and CDR2 ANQGSEA. This CDR3 comprises 15 residues. The V end was cut by 3 bases, the J end by 2 bases, with 11 bases between. The CDR3 bases are TGCAGCGTTGATAGTGCGGGGCCTGGGGCCAACGTCCTGACTTTC. It specifies CSVDSAGPGANVLTF.

The chain is built from TRBV5-1 and TRBJ1-1; TRBD1 is a possible D gene (6 bases). The CDR3 length is 17 residues. Germline CDR1 and CDR2: SGHRS and YFSETQ. V shed 3 bases and J shed 4 bases, with 22 bases lying between them. The DNA for the CDR3 is TGCGCCAGCAGCTGGGGGCTGGGGGGCAGTCGGGTCACTGAAGCTTTCTTT. Translating gives CASSWGLGGSRVTEAFF. Using reference TRBV5-1 and TRBJ1-1 for the parts outside the CDR3, the full variable domain is KAGVTQTPRYLIKTRGQQVTLSCSPISGHRSVSWYQQTPGQGLQFLFEYFSETQRNKGNFPGRFSGRQFSNSRSEMNVSTLELGDSALYLCASSWGLGGSRVTEAFFGQGTRLTVV.

This clonotype was observed a few times. The chain recombines TRBV27 with TRBJ1-2; perhaps TRBD1 as D (5 bases). Germline values: CDR1 MNHEY, CDR2 SMNVEV (reference sequence). Trimming left V 4 bases short and J 8 bases short, with 14 bases between. CDR3 length equals 13 residues. CDR3 residues: CASSSWQGEGYTF. The CDR3 DNA reads TGTGCCAGCAGTTCTTGGCAGGGAGAAGGCTACACCTTC.

The J gene is TRBJ2-3, the V gene TRBV10-3; no clear D. V was clipped by 2 bases and J by 0 bases, with 6 bases between them. This CDR3 comprises 14 residues. Germline CDR1 and CDR2: ENHRY and SYGVKD. This chain's CDR3 is CAISEVDSTDTQYF. CDR3 coding DNA: TGTGCCATCAGTGAGGTAGACAGCACAGATACGCAGTATTTT.

The J gene is TRBJ2-5, the V gene TRBV18; no definite D call. The V gene's germline CDR1 is KGHSH and CDR2 LQKENI. The CDR3 sequence is 14 residues long. V was clipped by 3 bases and J by 2 bases, with 10 bases between them. The CDR3 sequence is CASSPLDQQETQYF. The CDR3 nucleotides are TGTGCCAGCTCACCGTTGGACCAACAAGAGACCCAGTACTTC. The complete variable domain, with remaining parts taken from reference TRBV18 and TRBJ2-5, reads NAGVMQNPRHLVRRRGQEARLRCSPMKGHSHVYWYRQLPEEGLKFMVYLQKENIIDESGMPKERFSAEFPKEGPSILRIQQVVRGDSAAYFCASSPLDQQETQYFGPGTRLLVL.

The genes are TRBV7-9 and TRBJ2-3; 9 nucleotides align to TRBD2. Per the germline V gene, CDR1 is SEHNR and CDR2 is FQNEAQ (reference sequence). V shed 8 bases, J shed 6 bases, and the junction held 15 bases outside the gene matches. The CDR3 covers 16 residues. The CDR3 nucleotides are TGTGCCAGCGGCTCCACCTTAGCGGGGGATACCGATACGCAGTATTTT. Translating gives CASGSTLAGDTDTQYF.

V and J are TRBV20-1 and TRBJ2-4; perhaps TRBD1 as D (5 bases). Trimming cost V 6 bases and J 2 bases, with 8 bases left between them. This CDR3 is built from 12 residues. CDR1 and CDR2 (germline): DFQATT, SNEGSKA (reference sequence). The CDR3 nucleotides read TGCAGTGCCCAGGGTACCAAAAACATTCAGTACTTC. Translation: CSAQGTKNIQYF.

This chain joins TRBV7-9 and TRBJ1-5, with 7 bases that match TRBD1. Germline V CDR1 and CDR2: SEHNR, FQNEAQ (reference sequence). The CDR3 covers 14 residues. The trim removed 5 bases at V and 7 bases at J, leaving 8 bases unmatched. Here the CDR3 reads CASSQGGAGQPQHF. CDR3 nucleotide sequence: TGTGCCAGCAGCCAGGGGGGCGCCGGCCAGCCCCAGCATTTT.

The V call is TRBV5-5, the J call TRBJ2-5; tentative D call: TRBD1 (6 bases). V was shortened by 4 bases and J by 0 bases, with 10 bases between the two germline ends. The CDR3 sequence is 14 residues long. From germline, CDR1 is SGHKS and CDR2 YYEKEE (reference sequence). CDR3 region: CASSHRDNQETQYF. CDR3 sequence (DNA): TGTGCCAGCAGCCACCGGGACAACCAAGAGACCCAGTACTTC.